The entry below describes one TCR beta chain. Which antigen it targets is not known. Base qualities are not provided; no much larger clone lies one nucleotide away. According to the germline V gene, CDR1 reads MGHRA and CDR2 reads YSYEKL. The CDR3 has 17 amino acids, counting the end cysteine and phenylalanine. Left in the record is the CDR3 DNA by itself, 51 bases read in frame from the first base. Trimmed from V: 4 bases; trimmed from J: 5 bases; junction bases lacking a gene match: 10. TCRbeta CDR3 regions were amplified from genomic DNA using the immunoSEQ Assay, a bias-controlled multiplex PCR. The published analysis was carried out like this. Nucleated cell counts per sample were estimated from amplification of reference gene primers within the assay. To quantify the absolute abundance of each unique TCRbeta CDR3 rearrangement, sequence reads were collapsed and filtered. For each sample, productive Simpson clonality was calculated as the square root of Simpson's diversity index across productive rearrangements. TCRdb obtained this table from immuneACCESS and retained in-frame rearrangements with V and J assigned. These tables miss some clones; where compared with another copy, unresolved V genes account for less than half of the shortfall, and the remainder is unexplained. From that table come the V and J calls and clone size; the DNA was used to work out D and trimming. The sample has tens of thousands of clones on record, 90% of them singletons. 6.7% of the sample goes to the ten largest clones.

This sample was taken from a study of blood T cell repertoires in COVID-19 (dated by TCRdb to 2020 to 2021). About the investigation overall: Samples covering the acute and convalescent phases of COVID-19 were provided by collaborators in the United States, Italy and Spain. Nearly every sample came with metadata listing a de-identified subject ID, COVID-19 status, age in years and sex. A freely available public database, intended as a resource for researchers studying the immune response to SARS-CoV-2, is where the repertoires were released. Samples came from the ongoing ImmuneRACE study (first 160 participants) plus 1,254 subjects from 6 global collaborators. Deeply sampled blood TCRbeta repertoires from subjects exposed to, actively infected with, or recovered from COVID-19 were included in the dataset. Where HLA class I and class II types were available, the types were taken from metadata supplied by the sample provider, not from assay-based typing. The prospective study material was composed of cDNA or gDNA derived from T cells, B-cell-depleted T cells, or PBMCs.

One collaborating source in Seattle enrolled patients during active infection and followed them longitudinally through the course of disease. The collaborating institutions used their own protocols to collect whole blood in K2EDTA tubes. For TCRbeta analysis, collaborators shipped samples as frozen whole blood, isolated PBMCs, or DNA extracted from either of those sample types. Results the study describes overall, beyond this receptor: The amount of clinical and demographic metadata varied by source and participant and was provided uncurated.

The sequencing input was peripheral blood. This sequence was found in a man in his late teens or twenties with COVID-19, enrolled during active disease. The chain couples TRBV4-1 to TRBJ2-1; 11 bases in the junction line up with TRBD1. The nucleotides are TGCGCCAGCAGCCGCATTATTCCGGGACAGGGGGACAATGAGCAGTTCTTC. It translates to CASSRIIPGQGDNEQFF.